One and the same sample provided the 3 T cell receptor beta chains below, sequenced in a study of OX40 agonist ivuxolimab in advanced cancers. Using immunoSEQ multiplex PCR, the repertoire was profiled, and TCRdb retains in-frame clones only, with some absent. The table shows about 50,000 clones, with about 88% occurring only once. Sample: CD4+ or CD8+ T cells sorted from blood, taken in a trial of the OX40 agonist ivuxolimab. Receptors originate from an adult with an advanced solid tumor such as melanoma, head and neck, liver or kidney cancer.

CDR3 bases: TGTGCCAGCAGTTTATTCGGGGGGTTCGGCTACACCTTC. This sequence encodes CASSLFGGFGYTF. The V gene is TRBV28, the J gene TRBJ1-2; TRBD1 might be the D (5 bases). V lost 1 base, J lost 8 bases, and 11 bases lay in between. CDR3 length equals 13 residues. The germline gives CDR1 MDHEN, CDR2 SYDVKM.

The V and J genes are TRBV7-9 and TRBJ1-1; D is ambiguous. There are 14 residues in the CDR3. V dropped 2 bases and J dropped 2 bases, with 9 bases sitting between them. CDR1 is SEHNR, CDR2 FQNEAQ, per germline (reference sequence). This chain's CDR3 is CASSLFPINTEAFF. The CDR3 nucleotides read TGTGCCAGCAGCTTATTTCCGATCAACACTGAAGCTTTCTTT.

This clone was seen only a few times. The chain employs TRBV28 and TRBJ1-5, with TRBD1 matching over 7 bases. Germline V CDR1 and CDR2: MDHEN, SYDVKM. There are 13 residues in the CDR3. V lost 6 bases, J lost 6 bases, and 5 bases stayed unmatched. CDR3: CASRQGLVQPQHF. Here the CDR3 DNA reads TGTGCCAGCAGACAGGGGTTGGTTCAGCCCCAGCATTTT. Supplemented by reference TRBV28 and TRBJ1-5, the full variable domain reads DVKVTQSSRYLVKRTGEKVFLECVQDMDHENMFWYRQDPGLGLRLIYFSYDVKMKEKGDIPEGYSVSREKKERFSLILESASTNQTSMYLCASRQGLVQPQHFGDGTRLSIL.